The present T cell receptor (beta chain) was sequenced within a study of blood T cell dynamics during melanoma immunotherapy (dated by TCRdb to 2018 to 2021). At the level of the whole study: The patients had metastatic melanoma and were given first-line pembrolizumab or nivolumab plus ipilimumab as standard of care in the United Kingdom. To find early correlates of response, the study profiled the peripheral T cell receptor repertoires of patients with metastatic melanoma both before and after one cycle of checkpoint inhibitor therapy. The training cohort consisted of consecutive patients, while an additional independent group of patients from the same centre was pooled to form an external validation set. Here is what the overall study found, with its caveats: Whether the T cell clones behind the repertoire changes were melanoma-specific or instead reflected general immune activation was something the study could not determine. Of the sorted CD8+ subsets, TIE cells had both the greatest clonality and the greatest similarity to cfDNA CDR3 sequences, which suggests active turnover converging on dominant clones. The relatively small sample size was acknowledged as a potential limitation on generalization of the results.

A note on this clone: This receptor's antigen is unknown. Per-base quality was not reported, and no clone a single base away is much larger than it.

The time point label for this specimen denotes: pre-treatment baseline. Blood was sampled before treatment (T0) and at week 3 (W3), after the first cycle of checkpoint blockade. Except for a couple of patients with rapid clinical progression, response was assessed 12 weeks after the first infusion by RECIST 1.1; disease control meant complete response, partial response or stable disease. Patients were not eligible if they had prior systemic cancer treatment, concomitant immunosuppressant therapy or synchronous other active malignancies. In six patients, three progressing and three with disease control, sorted CD8+ memory and naive T cell subsets were sequenced at T0 and W3. PBMC were isolated from blood with Lymphoprep and SepMate tubes, followed by red cell lysis. QIAamp DNA Blood Mini kits were used to extract DNA from PBMC and from sorted T cell subsets. Before DNA extraction, CD8+ T cell subsets were live-sorted on a FACSAria III cytometer and then frozen. Fresh PBMC for flow cytometry were held at 4°C in PBS with approximately 2.2% fetal bovine serum and analyzed within 25 hours.

For each sorted CD8+ T cell subset, the entire amount of extracted DNA was loaded into the assay. The immunoSEQ TCRb Assay kit was used according to manufacturer instructions to amplify TCR beta CDR3 sequences from genomic DNA. The KAPA Library Quantification Kit for Illumina platforms was used to quantify pooled libraries by qPCR. Sequencing of the pooled libraries was done on an Illumina NextSeq 500, with clustering at about 0.55-1.2 pM. Processing in the source paper ran as follows. TCR data were analyzed using immunoSEQ ANALYZER and the R LymphoSeq package. A rearrangement efficiency score was calculated as productive divided by the sum of productive and non-productive CDR3 sequences. Clonality was assessed using the Gini coefficient and diversity using the Renyi index at alpha=1, with pairwise comparisons between timepoints within each patient. Clonal relatedness, based on an edit distance of 3, and repertoire similarity, based on the Bhattacharyya coefficient, were both computed in LymphoSeq. Linear discriminant analysis on week-3 changes in clonality and diversity was built with the R MASS and caret packages to classify response. TCRdb provides this immuneACCESS table in a form limited to in-frame rearrangements. Some clones are lacking; in checked studies, under half of them reflect an unresolved V gene, and why the rest are absent is not known. V, J and clone size are those of that table, while D and trimming were read from the DNA. Across this sample there are over 10,000 clones, with under 95% seen only once. Of the sample, approximately 0.18% is held by the ten largest clones.

CDR3 length: 15 amino acids, cysteine to phenylalanine. The sequence is cut down to CDR3 DNA, 45 bases in frame from base 1. Per the germline V gene, MRHNA is the CDR1 and SNTAGT is the CDR2. V was cut back by 6 bases and J by 9 bases, leaving a gap of 21 bases between them. The TCR sequence derives from a human donor with melanoma. This material consisted of effector memory CD8+ T cells from blood, taken from a patient treated with checkpoint blockade. The chain is assembled from TRBV6-4 and TRBJ2-1, with the D segment possibly TRBD1 or TRBD2, each aligning over 5 bases. The nucleotides read TGTGCCAGCAGAGAGGACTCCTACACCGACAGTGAGCAGTTCTTC. Its amino acids are CASREDSYTDSEQFF.